This T cell receptor (beta chain) was captured by sequencing in a study of blood T cell repertoires in COVID-19. Study-level background: Specimens from acute and convalescent COVID-19 originated in the United States, Italy and Spain. The cDNA or gDNA used as material had been derived from T cells, B-cell-depleted T cells, or PBMCs.

In the source study's methods: Estimation of nucleated cell counts relied on the amplification of reference gene primers. The method was immunoSEQ multiplex PCR; TCRdb's version includes in-frame clones alone and lacks a portion of them. V and J calls and clone size are those listed in that table; D and trimming were worked out from the DNA. The sample consists of about half a million clones, 80% to 90% of them appearing once. Sequences were obtained from peripheral blood. The clonotype originates from a human donor in a cohort sampled during active COVID-19.

CDR3 sequence reads: CASRGGGLAYQETQYF. DNA of the CDR3: TGTGCCAGTAGGGGTGGGGGACTAGCGTATCAAGAGACCCAGTACTTC. This chain connects TRBV19 to TRBJ2-5; 10 bases are a match to TRBD2. The CDR3 length is 16 residues. CDR1 is LNHDA and CDR2 is SQIVND in the germline V gene (reference sequence). Germline trimming cut 6 bases from V and 2 bases from J; bases unmatched to any gene: 9.